The T cell receptor (beta chain) under discussion was sequenced for a study of control samples from healthy donors and cancer patients. Clones were sequenced by immunoSEQ multiplex PCR, and TCRdb holds only the in-frame ones, with some missing. The repertoire has roughly 150,000 clones, over 90% of them found once; the top ten carry around 2.4%. The germline V gene has CDR1 MNHNY and CDR2 SVGAGI (reference sequence). V was cut by 2 bases and J by 4 bases, with 4 bases left in between. This CDR3 contains 12 residues. Sequenced material: blood. The receptor comes from a man aged 50 to 59 in good health. This chain uses TRBV6-6 with TRBJ2-3; D not resolved. Here the CDR3 reads CASSYIADTQYF. The CDR3 DNA reads as TGTGCCAGCAGTTACATAGCAGATACGCAGTATTTT.